These 29 T cell receptor beta chains share one sample of origin, sequenced in a study of cytomegalovirus exposure and HLA in healthy donors. 13 Jbeta primers and 60 Vbeta primers were used for the PCR. Assay: immunoSEQ multiplex PCR; the TCRdb copy retains only in-frame clones and omits some. The data show 100,000 to 150,000 clones, about 78% seen once. Specimen: PBMCs. The receptors here all came from a female donor in good health and CMV-seronegative.

With respect to this clone: Because the CDR3's place on the DNA is in doubt, the DNA is left out and the CDR3 is given as listed by TCRdb. The chain couples TRBV7-9 to TRBJ2-2; the D call in the table, TRBD2, was not verified against the DNA. Germline V gene sequence: CDR1 SEHNR, CDR2 FQNEAQ (reference sequence). The CDR3 is made up of 18 amino acids, end residues included. The CDR3 here is CASSLFLWRREDTGELFF.

The chain uses TRBV15 and TRBJ2-7, with D possibly matching TRBD1 (5 bases). CDR3 length: 15 amino acids. The germline gives CDR1 LNHNV, CDR2 YYDKDF (reference sequence). V shed 0 bases and J shed 3 bases, with 12 bases lying between them. The CDR3 DNA follows: TGTGCCACCAGCAGAGATGGGCAAGGGGTCTACGAGCAGTACTTC. Translating it yields CATSRDGQGVYEQYF.

This clone was picked up one time. The V and J genes are TRBV7-3 and TRBJ2-1; TRBD2 aligns across 8 bases. The CDR3 spans 12 residues. Germline-derived CDR1 and CDR2 are SGHTA and FQGTGA. The V and J ends lost 4 bases and 14 bases, in that order; junction bases with no gene match: 7. The chain's CDR3 is CASSSPGGAKFF. The CDR3 DNA is TGTGCCAGCAGCTCCCCGGGGGGGGCAAAGTTCTTC.

The V gene is TRBV28, the J gene TRBJ2-3; TRBD1 is a possible D gene (5 bases). V gave up 5 bases and J gave up 8 bases, with 17 bases separating them. The germline gives CDR1 MDHEN, CDR2 SYDVKM. There are 14 residues in the CDR3. CDR3 nucleotides: TGTGCCAGCAGTCCGTATCTCACAGGCCTTACGCAGTATTTT. Translating it yields CASSPYLTGLTQYF.

The chain combines TRBV5-1 with TRBJ1-5; D is perhaps TRBD1 (5 bases). Deletions cut 1 base from V and 7 bases from J, with 9 bases between. CDR3 size: 13 residues. Per germline, CDR1 SGHRS and CDR2 YFSETQ. This CDR3 reads CASSLLGGQPQHF. The CDR3 coding sequence is TGCGCCAGCAGCTTGCTCGGGGGACAGCCCCAGCATTTT.

A few counts support this clone. The CDR3 region is CASSSRSPSSLETQYF. The CDR3 DNA reads TGTGCCAGCAGCTCCAGATCGCCTAGTAGCCTGGAGACCCAGTACTTC. The J gene is TRBJ2-5, the V gene TRBV7-9; D remains unclear. CDR1 and CDR2 from the germline V gene are SEHNR and FQNEAQ (reference sequence). V lost 4 bases and J lost 5, with 20 bases in between. This CDR3 region has 16 residues.

This clone has a handful of counts. The junction differs from germline at one of its ends, possibly a read error. This sequence joins TRBV7-9 and TRBJ2-7; the match to TRBD2 covers 15 bases. CDR1 and CDR2 (germline): SEHNR, FQNEAQ (reference sequence). The CDR3 spans 17 residues. The CDR3 spells CSSSLPGLAGGVNEQYF. The CDR3 region has the DNA TGTTCCAGCAGCTTGCCGGGACTAGCGGGAGGAGTCAACGAGCAGTACTTC.

This clone was seen just once. V is TRBV18 and J is TRBJ1-1, with 7 bases lining up with TRBD1. The CDR3 spans 14 residues. V trimming: 2 bases; J trimming: 4 bases; junction bases outside the gene matches: 4. CDR1 KGHSH and CDR2 LQKENI come from the germline V gene. The CDR3 DNA is TGTGCCAGCTCACCAATAACAGGGGCCACTGAAGCTTTCTTT. The encoded protein is CASSPITGATEAFF.

This sequence joins TRBV5-1 and TRBJ1-1; tentatively, D is TRBD1 (5 bases). Trimming left V 4 bases short and J 0 bases short, with 16 bases between. CDR3 length equals 16 residues. Germline V gene sequence: CDR1 SGHRS, CDR2 YFSETQ. DNA of the CDR3: TGCGCCAGCAGCCCGGACGGGGGACTCTTGAACACTGAAGCTTTCTTT. Residues: CASSPDGGLLNTEAFF.

CDR3 residues: CASSRGQTYNSPLHF. CDR3 DNA sequence: TGTGCCAGCAGCAGAGGACAGACCTATAATTCACCCCTCCACTTT. The chain combines TRBV2 with TRBJ1-6; weak D call: TRBD1 (6 bases). V gave up 6 bases and J gave up 2 bases, with 11 bases separating them. The CDR3 covers 15 residues. Germline V CDR1 and CDR2: SNHLY, FYNNEI.

The rearrangement uses TRBV7-9 and TRBJ1-1; D may be TRBD1 (5 bases). The CDR3 is 15 residues long. V dropped 2 bases and J dropped 1 base, with 11 bases sitting between them. Germline V gives CDR1 SEHNR, CDR2 FQNEAQ (reference sequence). The CDR3 spells CASSLQGLGNTEAFF. The CDR3 DNA reads as TGTGCCAGCAGCTTACAGGGCCTCGGGAACACTGAAGCTTTCTTT. The whole variable domain, remainder taken from reference TRBV7-9 and TRBJ1-1, is DTGVSQNPRHKITKRGQNVTFRCDPISEHNRLYWYRQTLGQGPEFLTYFQNEAQLEKSRLLSDRFSAERPKGSFSTLEIQRTEQGDSAMYLCASSLQGLGNTEAFFGQGTRLTVV.

The V gene is TRBV18, the J gene TRBJ2-7; D possibly corresponds to TRBD1 (6 bases). V dropped 3 bases and J dropped 3 bases, with 12 bases sitting between them. This CDR3 spans 14 amino acids. Germline assignment: CDR1 KGHSH and CDR2 LQKENI. CDR3 sequence (DNA): TGTGCCAGCTCACCGTCGGGACAATTCTACGAGCAGTACTTC. Protein product: CASSPSGQFYEQYF.

This chain uses TRBV2 with TRBJ1-1, with D unresolved. The V end was cut by 6 bases, the J end by 7 bases, with 15 bases between. The CDR3 is made up of 13 amino acids. Germline V gives CDR1 SNHLY, CDR2 FYNNEI. The chain's CDR3 is CASRRAAANEAFF. CDR3 sequence (DNA): TGTGCCAGCAGGAGGGCAGCTGCGAATGAAGCTTTCTTT.

J is TRBJ2-7 and V is TRBV20-1; D call uncertain. Germline CDR1 is DFQATT and CDR2 is SNEGSKA (reference sequence). V lost 3 bases and J 8 bases, leaving 11 bases between the germline ends. The CDR3 runs to 11 residues. CDR3 residues: CSASLAEKQYF. CDR3 DNA: TGCAGTGCTAGTTTGGCGGAAAAGCAGTACTTC.

This clone occurred a few times. The rearrangement links TRBV5-4 to TRBJ1-1; D is possibly TRBD1 (5 bases). With 2 bases removed from V and 3 bases from J, the gap between germline ends came to 11 bases. The CDR3 is 14 residues long. Germline V lookup: CDR1 SGHNT, CDR2 YYREEE (reference sequence). The CDR3 region is CASSFDRFYTEAFF. As DNA, the CDR3 is TGTGCCAGCAGCTTTGACAGATTTTACACTGAAGCTTTCTTT.

The J gene is TRBJ2-3, the V gene TRBV10-3, with D possibly being TRBD1 (6 bases). This CDR3 region has 14 residues. The germline V gene encodes CDR1 ENHRY and CDR2 SYGVKD. The ends were cut back, 5 bases at V and 1 base at J, with 10 bases in the middle. This chain's CDR3 is CAISRQVGTDTQYF. CDR3 bases: TGTGCCATCAGTCGACAGGTAGGCACAGATACGCAGTATTTT.

The chain carries TRBV28 and TRBJ2-7; TRBD2 agrees at 9 bases. Germline V gene lookup returns CDR1 MDHEN and CDR2 SYDVKM. J was trimmed by 0 bases and V by 8 bases; bases with no gene match: 5. There are 14 residues in the CDR3. The CDR3 region has the DNA TGTGCCAGCCCAAGACTAGCGGCCTCCTACGAGCAGTACTTC. As protein: CASPRLAASYEQYF.

By sample share, this clone is medium-sized. The chain recombines TRBV28 with TRBJ2-2; tentatively, D is TRBD1 (6 bases). The CDR3 is 14 residues long. V dropped 5 bases and J dropped 4 bases, with 11 bases sitting between them. Per the germline V gene, CDR1 is MDHEN and CDR2 is SYDVKM. The CDR3 region is CASSQGQITGELFF. The CDR3, as DNA: TGTGCCAGCAGTCAAGGACAGATCACCGGGGAGCTGTTTTTT.

V is TRBV7-8 and J is TRBJ2-2; tentative D call: TRBD2 (7 bases). V was trimmed by 5 bases and J by 5 bases, leaving 24 bases between them. The CDR3 is made up of 18 amino acids. Germline CDR1 is SGHVS and CDR2 is FQNEAQ. The CDR3 region is CASSDPVVGGAGTGELFF. CDR3 DNA: TGTGCCAGCAGCGATCCCGTCGTAGGGGGGGCCGGTACCGGGGAGCTGTTTTTT.

This clone appeared a few times. The V call is TRBV6-5, the J call TRBJ2-7; no definite D call. Deletions cut 2 bases from V and 6 bases from J, with 11 bases between. CDR3 length: 13 amino acids. The germline CDR1 and CDR2 sequences are MNHEY and SVGAGI. CDR3 residues: CASSYRSSVEQYF. The DNA for the CDR3 is TGTGCCAGCAGTTACCGCTCTTCGGTCGAGCAGTACTTC.

This chain links TRBV11-2 with TRBJ2-3; no clear D gene. The CDR3 has 14 residues. The V and J ends lost 1 base and 5 bases respectively, with 10 bases between them. CDR1 SGHAT and CDR2 FQNNGV come from the germline V gene. CDR3: CASSLAARGDTQYF. The CDR3 DNA is TGTGCCAGCAGCTTAGCGGCCAGAGGAGATACGCAGTATTTT.

The chain uses TRBV11-2 and TRBJ2-7; 7 bases map to TRBD1. This CDR3 spans 15 amino acids. V gave up 5 bases and J gave up 2 bases; unmatched junction bases: 9. Germline CDR1 and CDR2: SGHAT and FQNNGV. The CDR3 DNA is TGTGCCAGCAGCCCGCTTCGACAGGGTCCCTACGAGCAGTACTTC. Amino acids: CASSPLRQGPYEQYF. Complete variable domain (other parts from reference TRBV11-2 and TRBJ2-7): EAGVAQSPRYKIIEKRQSVAFWCNPISGHATLYWYQQILGQGPKLLIQFQNNGVVDDSQLPKDRFSAERLKGVDSTLKIQPAKLEDSAVYLCASSPLRQGPYEQYFGPGTRLTVT.

V and J are TRBV7-9 and TRBJ2-1; 7 bases are shared with TRBD2. The CDR3 is 16 residues long. The V gene end was trimmed by 5 bases and the J gene end by 7 bases; junction bases not matched to a gene: 14. Looked up from germline, CDR1 is SEHNR and CDR2 is FQNEAQ (reference sequence). The DNA of the CDR3 is TGTGCCAGCAGCCCAGCCGGGGGGAGGGCGGGGAATGAGCAGTTCTTC. Protein: CASSPAGGRAGNEQFF.

The chain couples TRBV29-1 to TRBJ2-7, with TRBD1 matching 7 bases. The CDR3 is 12 amino acids. With V trimmed by 5 bases and J by 6 bases, 7 bases remained unmatched. Germline CDR1 SQVTM, CDR2 ANQGSEA. CDR3 in amino acids: CSVSDRVGEQYF. The CDR3, as DNA: TGCAGCGTTTCCGACAGGGTTGGCGAGCAGTACTTC.

J is TRBJ1-1 and V is TRBV6-6; 7 nucleotides line up with TRBD1. V lost 1 base, J lost 2 bases, and 7 bases stayed unmatched. Looked up from germline, CDR1 is MNHNY and CDR2 is SVGAGI (reference sequence). This CDR3 region has 16 residues. CDR3 sequence reads: CASSYWATGSNTEAFF. The CDR3 DNA reads as TGTGCCAGCAGTTACTGGGCGACAGGGTCCAACACTGAAGCTTTCTTT.

The chain links TRBV30 to TRBJ2-7; a possible D gene is TRBD2 (7 bases). This CDR3 is 15 amino acids long. Germline lookup yields CDR1 GTSNPN and CDR2 SVGIG (reference sequence). The V end lost 3 bases, the J end lost 2 bases, and 17 bases lay between the germline ends. The CDR3 loop is CAWSGGRSATYEQYF. CDR3 coding DNA: TGTGCCTGGAGCGGGGGGCGGTCAGCAACCTACGAGCAGTACTTC.

V is TRBV6-5 and J is TRBJ2-5; a possible D gene is TRBD1 (7 bases). Germline CDR1 reads MNHEY; CDR2 reads SVGAGI. V lost 6 bases to trimming and J lost 14 bases, with 25 bases between them. The CDR3 covers 14 residues. Here the CDR3 reads CASSPGRRGVEEYF. CDR3 nucleotides: TGTGCCAGCAGCCCCGGACGCAGGGGGGTCGAGGAATACTTC.

This clone came up a few times. V usage is TRBV7-8 and J usage is TRBJ1-2; a possible D gene is TRBD1 (6 bases). Looked up from germline, CDR1 is SGHVS and CDR2 is FQNEAQ. The CDR3 spans 15 residues. The ends were cut back, 5 bases at V and 7 bases at J, with 20 bases in the middle. CDR3 nucleotide sequence: TGTGCCAGCAGCCGCCGGGACACCCCCACTGGTGGCTACACCTTC. It is translated as CASSRRDTPTGGYTF.

V is TRBV28 and J is TRBJ2-1; the match to TRBD1 covers 11 bases. V shed 4 bases and J 4 bases; nucleotides not matched to a gene: 6. CDR3 length equals 16 residues. CDR1 is MDHEN and CDR2 is SYDVKM in the germline V gene. DNA for the CDR3: TGTGCCAGCAGTTCAGGAGGGACAGGGGGATACAATGAGCAGTTCTTC. As protein: CASSSGGTGGYNEQFF.